This T cell receptor beta chain was obtained from a study of blood T cell repertoires in COVID-19. As processed by the authors: Amplified reference gene primers provided the basis for estimating nucleated cell counts. Sequenced by immunoSEQ multiplex PCR; TCRdb stores in-frame clones only, minus some. From that table come the V and J calls and clone size; the DNA was used to work out D and trimming. This table has over 200,000 clones, roughly 84% appearing once. Trimming took off 4 bases at V and 0 bases at J, with 14 bases between the two ends. The CDR3 spans 17 residues. Germline V gene data show CDR1 as SGDLS and CDR2 as YYNGEE.

The chain recombines TRBV9 with TRBJ1-6; tentative D call: TRBD1 (5 bases). The sample comprised PBMCs or T cells enriched from blood (not recorded which). The TCR was taken from a woman aged 40 to 55 who had recovered from COVID-19. CDR3 DNA: TGTGCCAGCAGCCCCGGGGGACTGAGCTCCTATAATTCACCCCTCCACTTT. Protein product: CASSPGGLSSYNSPLHF.